The rows below give T cell receptor beta chains drawn from one sample of a study of T cell responses to AZD1222 COVID-19 vaccine. Sequencing used immunoSEQ multiplex PCR; TCRdb keeps in-frame clones, though not all of them. The data hold 250,000 to 300,000 clones, with roughly 93% observed a single time. This specimen consisted of peripheral blood, obtained 28 days after the second AZD1222 dose. The receptor set was obtained from an adult who received the AZD1222 COVID-19 vaccine. Each CDR3 is given with its conserved first and last residue. The order of the fields is CDR3 length, clone size, V gene, J gene, D gene, CDR3 DNA, CDR3 protein. A D gene is named only where the DNA matches it firmly. Clone size is given for some rows only: seen once, a few or many times, or a class if the clone is expanded.

cdr3_length: 18; clone_size: NA; v_call: TRBV18; j_call: TRBJ2-3; d_call: TRBD2; cdr3_nt: TGTGCCAGCTTTGGGGTGAGGGGACTAGCGGGAGTGGTAGATACGCAGTATTTT; cdr3_aa: CASFGVRGLAGVVDTQYF
cdr3_length: 16; clone_size: NA; v_call: TRBV21-1; j_call: TRBJ1-5; d_call: NA; cdr3_nt: TGTGCCAGCAGCAAAGCGCGAGCGTTGGTCCACCGGCCCCAGCATTTT; cdr3_aa: CASSKARALVHRPQHF
cdr3_length: 16; clone_size: NA; v_call: TRBV4-1; j_call: TRBJ2-1; d_call: TRBD1; cdr3_nt: TGCGCCAGCAGCCCAGGGGGATCGAGCTCCTACAATGAGCAGTTCTTC; cdr3_aa: CASSPGGSSSYNEQFF
cdr3_length: 12; clone_size: NA; v_call: TRBV24-1; j_call: TRBJ2-5; d_call: NA; cdr3_nt: TGTGCCACCAGTCATCCAGGGGAGGCCCAGTACTTC; cdr3_aa: CATSHPGEAQYF
cdr3_length: 14; clone_size: NA; v_call: TRBV6-2/TRBV6-3; j_call: TRBJ2-7; d_call: NA; cdr3_nt: TGTGCCAGCAGTCATAGGGGCCCCCCCTACGAGCAGTACTTC; cdr3_aa: CASSHRGPPYEQYF
cdr3_length: 12; clone_size: NA; v_call: TRBV4-3; j_call: TRBJ2-1; d_call: NA; cdr3_nt: TGCGCCAGCAGCCAAGAGCGGGATAAACAGTTCTTC; cdr3_aa: CASSQERDKQFF
cdr3_length: 13; clone_size: NA; v_call: TRBV28; j_call: TRBJ1-1; d_call: NA; cdr3_nt: TGTGCCAGCAGTTTATGGTCCTCTACTGAAGCTTTCTTT; cdr3_aa: CASSLWSSTEAFF
cdr3_length: 14; clone_size: NA; v_call: TRBV9; j_call: TRBJ1-2; d_call: NA; cdr3_nt: TGTGCCAGCAGCGTAGGTGGCAGGGGCTATGGCTACACCTTC; cdr3_aa: CASSVGGRGYGYTF
cdr3_length: 16; clone_size: NA; v_call: TRBV27; j_call: TRBJ2-5; d_call: NA; cdr3_nt: TGTGCCAGCAGTCCCTCACGAGGAGAATGGGAAGAGACCCAGTACTTC; cdr3_aa: CASSPSRGEWEETQYF
cdr3_length: 15; clone_size: NA; v_call: TRBV5-1; j_call: TRBJ1-1; d_call: TRBD1; cdr3_nt: TGCGCCAGCAGCCTGGAGGGGGCCCTGAACACTGAAGCTTTCTTT; cdr3_aa: CASSLEGALNTEAFF
cdr3_length: 13; clone_size: NA; v_call: TRBV4-1; j_call: TRBJ1-4; d_call: NA; cdr3_nt: TGCGCCAGCAGCCAAGTGATTTATGAAAAACTGTTTTTT; cdr3_aa: CASSQVIYEKLFF
cdr3_length: 15; clone_size: few; v_call: TRBV27; j_call: TRBJ1-6; d_call: NA; cdr3_nt: TGTGCCAGCAGTTTATGGAGCCGAGATAATTCACCCCTCCACTTT; cdr3_aa: CASSLWSRDNSPLHF
cdr3_length: 13; clone_size: NA; v_call: TRBV11-2; j_call: TRBJ1-1; d_call: NA; cdr3_nt: TGTGCCAGCAGCCCGGGTATGAACACTGAAGCTTTCTTT; cdr3_aa: CASSPGMNTEAFF
cdr3_length: 11; clone_size: once; v_call: TRBV5-1; j_call: TRBJ2-3; d_call: NA; cdr3_nt: TGCGCCAGCAGAAGCACAGATACGCAGTATTTT; cdr3_aa: CASRSTDTQYF
cdr3_length: 16; clone_size: NA; v_call: TRBV25-1; j_call: TRBJ2-2; d_call: TRBD1; cdr3_nt: TGTGCCAGCAGTGCAGGGACAGAGACGAACACCGGGGAGCTGTTTTTT; cdr3_aa: CASSAGTETNTGELFF
cdr3_length: 13; clone_size: NA; v_call: TRBV10-1; j_call: TRBJ2-7; d_call: NA; cdr3_nt: TGCGCCAGCAGCGCCGGACCAGACTACGAGCAGTACTTC; cdr3_aa: CASSAGPDYEQYF
cdr3_length: 15; clone_size: once; v_call: TRBV5-1; j_call: TRBJ1-2; d_call: NA; cdr3_nt: TGCGCCAGCCAACTCAGCGGGCAACCTAACTATGGCTACACCTTC; cdr3_aa: CASQLSGQPNYGYTF
cdr3_length: 13; clone_size: NA; v_call: TRBV7-3; j_call: TRBJ1-1; d_call: NA; cdr3_nt: TGTGCCAGCAGCTCCGGGGCGAACACTGAAGCTTTCTTT; cdr3_aa: CASSSGANTEAFF
cdr3_length: 13; clone_size: NA; v_call: TRBV25-1; j_call: TRBJ1-2; d_call: NA; cdr3_nt: TGTGCCAGCAGTGGACACTTTAACTATGGCTACACCTTC; cdr3_aa: CASSGHFNYGYTF
cdr3_length: 12; clone_size: NA; v_call: TRBV30; j_call: TRBJ2-7; d_call: NA; cdr3_nt: TGTGCCTGGGGTCAGAGCTCCTACGAGCAGTACTTC; cdr3_aa: CAWGQSSYEQYF
cdr3_length: 13; clone_size: NA; v_call: TRBV5-5; j_call: TRBJ1-6; d_call: NA; cdr3_nt: TGTGCCAGCAGCCCGGAGAGTATGGCACCCCTCCACTTT; cdr3_aa: CASSPESMAPLHF
cdr3_length: 15; clone_size: NA; v_call: TRBV28; j_call: TRBJ2-7; d_call: TRBD1; cdr3_nt: TGTGCCAGCACCTACCCTGGACAGGGTGACTACGAGCAGTACTTC; cdr3_aa: CASTYPGQGDYEQYF
cdr3_length: 15; clone_size: NA; v_call: TRBV7-9; j_call: TRBJ1-1; d_call: NA; cdr3_nt: TGTGCCAGCAGCTTGGGGAGACAGGCCGGCACTGAAGCTTTCTTT; cdr3_aa: CASSLGRQAGTEAFF